One sample yielded the 23 T cell receptor beta chains listed below, sequenced in a study of graft-versus-host responses after intestinal transplantation. These receptors' antigens are unknown. Here immunoSEQ multiplex PCR was the method, and the copy in TCRdb shows in-frame clones only, minus some. The data show approximately 99,000 clones, approximately 90% seen once. The starting material was unstimulated CD8+ T cells sorted from spleen or lymph node cells, obtained before transplant. All receptors come from a human donor who was the organ donor for an intestinal transplant.

The chain joins TRBV10-1 to TRBJ1-5; possible D gene TRBD1, 5 bases. The germline V gene has CDR1 WNHNN and CDR2 SYGVQD (reference sequence). The length of the CDR3 is 13 residues. Trimming left V 4 bases short and J 4 bases short, with 8 bases between. The CDR3, as DNA: TGCGCCAGCAGTGCCAGGGAAAATCAGCCCCAGCATTTT. Protein sequence: CASSARENQPQHF.

This chain joins TRBV5-1 and TRBJ2-2, with TRBD2 matching over 9 bases. Per the germline V gene, CDR1 is SGHRS and CDR2 is YFSETQ. This CDR3 contains 15 residues. The ends lost 3 bases at V and 8 bases at J; junction bases unmatched: 8. The CDR3 reads CASSSPGLAGGELFF. CDR3 in DNA: TGCGCCAGCAGCTCCCCGGGACTAGCTGGGGGGGAGCTGTTTTTT.

This rearrangement joins TRBV2 to TRBJ2-5; 10 bases are shared with TRBD1. V lost 1 base, J lost 4 bases, and 0 bases stayed unmatched. The V gene's germline CDR1 is SNHLY and CDR2 FYNNEI. CDR3 length equals 14 residues. CDR3 protein: CASSEGQGAETQYF. The CDR3, as DNA: TGTGCCAGCAGTGAAGGACAGGGGGCAGAGACCCAGTACTTC.

The CDR3 coding sequence is TGCGCCAGCAGCTTGGGGGGCCTTGGCACAGATACGCAGTATTTT. As protein: CASSLGGLGTDTQYF. This chain joins TRBV5-1 and TRBJ2-3, with D possibly matching TRBD1 (5 bases). V lost 0 bases and J 1 base, leaving 9 bases between the germline ends. Germline lookup yields CDR1 SGHRS and CDR2 YFSETQ. The CDR3 contains 15 residues.

J is TRBJ2-2 and V is TRBV9, with D possibly being TRBD2 (5 bases). The V gene lost 1 base and the J gene lost 6 bases, with 16 bases spanning the gap. Germline V gene data show CDR1 as SGDLS and CDR2 as YYNGEE. The length of the CDR3 is 16 residues. The CDR3 here is CASSVQGSFSAGELFF. CDR3 nucleotide sequence: TGTGCCAGCAGCGTACAAGGGAGTTTCAGTGCCGGGGAGCTGTTTTTT.

This chain joins TRBV19 and TRBJ1-2; tentative D call: TRBD1 (6 bases). The CDR3 has 10 residues. CDR1 is LNHDA, CDR2 SQIVND, per germline (reference sequence). The germline V and J ends were trimmed by 7 bases and 10 bases, with 10 bases remaining between them. The CDR3 reads CASTGTNYTF. The CDR3 bases are TGTGCCAGTACCGGGACAAACTACACCTTC.

The count of this clone is one. The gene calls are TRBV7-3 and TRBJ2-5; 8 nucleotides match TRBD2. The trim removed 2 bases at V and 5 bases at J, leaving 4 bases unmatched. There are 14 residues in the CDR3. Germline V gene sequence: CDR1 SGHTA, CDR2 FQGTGA. The chain's CDR3 is CASSLAGGVETQYF. The DNA of the CDR3 is TGTGCCAGCAGCTTAGCCGGGGGGGTGGAGACCCAGTACTTC.

This clone occurred once. This chain joins TRBV13 and TRBJ2-3; 16 bases line up with TRBD2. Trimming cost V 7 bases and J 4 bases; bases outside gene matches: 2. The CDR3 covers 15 residues. Per the germline V gene, CDR1 is PRHDT and CDR2 is FYEKMQ (reference sequence). The CDR3 sequence is CASKGLAGGPDTQYF. The CDR3 DNA follows: TGTGCCAGCAAGGGACTAGCGGGAGGGCCAGATACGCAGTATTTT.

The CDR3, as DNA: TGTGCCACCAGCAGAAAGTTACTAGCGGTCGAGCAGTACTTC. It yields the protein CATSRKLLAVEQYF. The chain joins TRBV15 to TRBJ2-7; TRBD2 matches 8 bases. Trimming cost V 2 bases and J 6 bases; bases outside gene matches: 6. Germline CDR1 and CDR2: LNHNV and YYDKDF (reference sequence). The CDR3 length is 14 residues.

The V call is TRBV5-4, the J call TRBJ1-4; perhaps TRBD1 as D (5 bases). The CDR3 is 14 residues long. With 5 bases removed from V and 4 bases from J, the gap between germline ends came to 12 bases. Germline loops: CDR1 SGHNT, CDR2 YYREEE (reference sequence). This CDR3 reads CASSLAGINEKLFF. In DNA, the CDR3 is TGTGCCAGCAGTCTGGCAGGGATTAATGAAAAACTGTTTTTT.

The chain is built from TRBV11-2 and TRBJ2-5; tentatively, D is TRBD2 (5 bases). Trimming took off 5 bases at V and 2 bases at J, with 18 bases between the two ends. CDR1 SGHAT and CDR2 FQNNGV come from the germline V gene. The CDR3 runs 16 residues. The chain's CDR3 is CASSNPALAIQETQYF. The CDR3 coding sequence is TGTGCCAGCAGCAACCCCGCCTTAGCGATACAAGAGACCCAGTACTTC.

The chain has TRBV27 and TRBJ1-1; no clear D gene. The germline gives CDR1 MNHEY, CDR2 SMNVEV (reference sequence). The germline V and J ends were trimmed by 3 bases and 4 bases, with 12 bases remaining between them. This CDR3 is 14 amino acids long. The CDR3 DNA reads as TGTGCCAGCAGTTTTTCCCCCCCGGGCACTGAAGCTTTCTTT. Amino acid sequence: CASSFSPPGTEAFF.

This clone was picked up one time. The junction shows a germline mismatch at one end, possibly a read error. The chain is built from TRBV13 and TRBJ2-1; D unclear. This CDR3 is 15 amino acids long. Looked up from germline, CDR1 is PRHDT and CDR2 is FYEKMQ (reference sequence). CDR3 amino acids: CASSSVVHSFNEQFF. CDR3 nucleotides: TGTGCCAGCAGCTCCGTAGTCCACTCCTTCAATGAGCAGTTCTTC.

This sequence joins TRBV9 and TRBJ2-1; 7 bases are shared with TRBD2. J gave up 6 bases and V 0 bases, and 3 bases lay outside the gene matches. The CDR3 contains 14 residues. Germline lookup yields CDR1 SGDLS and CDR2 YYNGEE. The CDR3 loop is CASSVVGGSNEQFF. The CDR3 DNA is TGTGCCAGCAGCGTAGTGGGAGGGAGCAATGAGCAGTTCTTC.

V gene TRBV15 combines with J gene TRBJ2-6; 13 bases align to TRBD2. CDR3 length equals 23 residues. V shed 1 base and J 3 bases; nucleotides not matched to a gene: 18. The germline V gene has CDR1 LNHNV and CDR2 YYDKDF (reference sequence). The CDR3 loop is CATSRVFPLIRLAGGSGANVLTF. The CDR3 nucleotides read TGTGCCACCAGCAGAGTTTTCCCTCTGATACGACTAGCGGGAGGCAGTGGGGCCAACGTCCTGACTTTC.

The chain joins TRBV13 to TRBJ2-7; D is undetermined. V lost 1 base, J lost 1 base, and 5 bases lay in between. Germline loops: CDR1 PRHDT, CDR2 FYEKMQ (reference sequence). The CDR3 has 13 residues. The DNA for the CDR3 is TGTGCCAGCAGCTTAGCTCGGTCCTACGAGCAGTACTTC. Translation gives CASSLARSYEQYF. The full variable domain, rest sourced from reference TRBV13 and TRBJ2-7, is AAGVIQSPRHLIKEKRETATLKCYPIPRHDTVYWYQQGPGQDPQFLISFYEKMQSDKGSIPDRFSAQQFSDYHSELNMSSLELGDSALYFCASSLARSYEQYFGPGTRLTVT.

The genes are TRBV11-1 and TRBJ2-7, with 10 bases matching TRBD1. Germline CDR1 SGHAT, CDR2 FQDESV (reference sequence). The CDR3 length is 16 residues. With V trimmed by 5 bases and J by 3 bases, 10 bases remained unmatched. CDR3 loop: CASSAAPGTGDYEQYF. CDR3 sequence (DNA): TGTGCCAGCAGCGCTGCCCCCGGGACAGGGGACTACGAGCAGTACTTC.

The J gene is TRBJ1-5, the V gene TRBV7-9; D not resolved. The CDR3 contains 13 residues. Per the germline V gene, CDR1 is SEHNR and CDR2 is FQNEAQ (reference sequence). V gave up 5 bases and J gave up 7 bases, with 12 bases separating them. This chain's CDR3 is CASSDRLNQPQHF. In DNA form, the CDR3 reads TGTGCCAGCAGCGATAGATTAAACCAGCCCCAGCATTTT. The full variable domain, in which reference TRBV7-9 and TRBJ1-5 provide the parts outside the CDR3, is DTGVSQNPRHKITKRGQNVTFRCDPISEHNRLYWYRQTLGQGPEFLTYFQNEAQLEKSRLLSDRFSAERPKGSFSTLEIQRTEQGDSAMYLCASSDRLNQPQHFGDGTRLSIL.

The V gene is TRBV10-3, the J gene TRBJ2-2, with D perhaps TRBD1 (6 bases). This CDR3 is built from 15 residues. CDR1 is ENHRY and CDR2 is SYGVKD in the germline V gene. The germline V and J ends were trimmed by 6 bases and 4 bases, with 15 bases remaining between them. CDR3 sequence (DNA): TGTGCCATCAGCAGGGGATATAGGAGCACCGGGGAGCTGTTTTTT. Translated, it gives CAISRGYRSTGELFF.

This clone came up a few times. The gene calls are TRBV5-4 and TRBJ2-2; D not certain. This CDR3 region has 13 residues. V was pared by 1 base and J by 7 bases, with 8 bases between. The germline V gene has CDR1 SGHNT and CDR2 YYREEE (reference sequence). The chain's CDR3 is CASSLLRVGELFF. CDR3 in DNA: TGTGCCAGCAGCTTGTTACGGGTCGGGGAGCTGTTTTTT.

This chain links TRBV4-1 with TRBJ1-5; 7 positions match TRBD1. The ends lost 2 bases at V and 2 bases at J; junction bases unmatched: 12. The V gene's germline CDR1 is MGHRA and CDR2 YSYEKL. The CDR3 consists of 18 residues. This CDR3 is CASSQQSAGGSGNQPQHF. The CDR3, as DNA: TGCGCCAGCAGCCAACAATCGGCAGGGGGAAGTGGCAATCAGCCCCAGCATTTT.

The chain employs TRBV27 and TRBJ1-2; 7 bases are a match to TRBD1. The CDR3 contains 14 residues. Germline V gene data show CDR1 as MNHEY and CDR2 as SMNVEV (reference sequence). V dropped 2 bases and J dropped 4; count of bases not matched to a gene: 4. DNA for the CDR3: TGTGCCAGCAGTTTAGCGCCAGGGGGCTATGGCTACACCTTC. Protein product: CASSLAPGGYGYTF.

This clone was found a few times. The V gene is TRBV5-6, the J gene TRBJ2-7; unclear D gene. Germline CDR1 is SGHDT and CDR2 is YYEEEE. The CDR3 has 13 residues. Trimming pared 2 bases from V and 3 bases from J, leaving 9 bases between. The CDR3 is CASSFSGFYEQYF. In DNA, the CDR3 is TGTGCCAGCAGCTTCTCAGGTTTCTACGAGCAGTACTTC.